This T cell receptor beta chain originates from a study of blood T cell repertoires in COVID-19. Sequenced by immunoSEQ multiplex PCR; TCRdb stores in-frame clones only, minus some. The sample gives some 350,000 clones, roughly 89% of which show up once; roughly 6.8% is in the top ten. V lost 1 base and J lost 5, with 15 bases in between. Germline V gene lookup returns CDR1 SGHKS and CDR2 YYEKEE (reference sequence). The CDR3 extends over 15 amino acids. This receptor was obtained from a man aged 18 to 29 with active or convalescent COVID-19. The chain is built from TRBV5-5 and TRBJ1-1; no definite D call. The sequenced sample consisted of peripheral blood. The chain's CDR3 is CASSLTYTAGTEAFF. The CDR3 DNA reads as TGTGCCAGCAGCTTGACGTACACGGCGGGAACTGAAGCTTTCTTT.